The sequence of this T cell receptor (beta chain) was determined in a study of blood T cell repertoires in COVID-19. Cohort placement rested on clinical history that participants reported themselves. TCRdb's copy holds only in-frame clones and misses some; the assay was immunoSEQ multiplex PCR. The sample contains roughly 310,000 clones, 89% of which appear only once. Sequencing was performed on PBMCs or T cells enriched from blood (not recorded which). This sequence originates from a middle-aged woman who had recovered from COVID-19.

CDR3 residues: CASSVDRVPGANVLTF. The CDR3 DNA reads TGTGCCAGCAGCGTTGACAGGGTCCCTGGGGCCAACGTCCTGACTTTC. This chain connects TRBV11-3 to TRBJ2-6, with TRBD1 identical over 7 bases. CDR1 is SGHNT, CDR2 YENEEA, per germline. After removal of 5 bases from V and 2 bases from J, the junction contained 6 bases not matched to a gene. The CDR3 length is 16 residues.